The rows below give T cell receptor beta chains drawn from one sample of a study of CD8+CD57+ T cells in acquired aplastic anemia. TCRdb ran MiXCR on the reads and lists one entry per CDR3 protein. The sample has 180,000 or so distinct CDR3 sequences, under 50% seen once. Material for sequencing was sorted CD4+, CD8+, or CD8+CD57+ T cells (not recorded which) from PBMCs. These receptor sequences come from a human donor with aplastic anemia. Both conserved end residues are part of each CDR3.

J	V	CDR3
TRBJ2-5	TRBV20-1	CSATEGETQYF
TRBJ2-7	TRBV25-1	CASSFGRLAGGPGDEQYF
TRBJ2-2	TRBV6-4	CASSHQTGELFF
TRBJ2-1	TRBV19	CASSTELGGSYNEQFF
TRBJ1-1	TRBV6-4	CASSADPTGNTEAFF
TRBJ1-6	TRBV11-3	CASSRGQGSDSPLHF
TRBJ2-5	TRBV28	CASSRSETQYF
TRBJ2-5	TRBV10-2	CASKRDRGKEETQYF
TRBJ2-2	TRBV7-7	CASSSGTSGGNTGELFF
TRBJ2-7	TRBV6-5	CASSWTGDNEQYF
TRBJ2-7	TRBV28	CASSFALSLYEQYF
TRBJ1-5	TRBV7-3	CASSPRSQPQHF
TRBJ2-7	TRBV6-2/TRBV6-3	CASSYTPLAGGNEQYF
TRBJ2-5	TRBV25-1	CASSEPSLPRDRTMVTQYF
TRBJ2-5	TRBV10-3	CASRSDREKTQYF
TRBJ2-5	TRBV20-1	CSARDPRTGRVDETQYF
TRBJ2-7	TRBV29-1	CSVADWDRGEQYF
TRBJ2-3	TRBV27	CASSSLADTDTQYF
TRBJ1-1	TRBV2	CASIRGVDTEAFF
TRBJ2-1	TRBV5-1	CASSLGPSGDNEQFF
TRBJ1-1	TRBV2	CASSAGTGRGNTEAFF
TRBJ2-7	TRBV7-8	CASSLWDSYEQYF
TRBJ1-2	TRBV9	CASSVEPGQGAYGYTF
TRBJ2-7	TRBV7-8	CASSHRVGTYEQYF
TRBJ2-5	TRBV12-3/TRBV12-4	CASRPGTSGSKTQYF
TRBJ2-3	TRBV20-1	CSARAGRGDTQYF
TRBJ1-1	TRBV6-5	CASSYSVGFRRNTEAFF
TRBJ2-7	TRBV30	CAWGHYEQYF
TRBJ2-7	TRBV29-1	CSVTGLAGAYEQYF
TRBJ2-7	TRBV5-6	CASSLADGSEQYF
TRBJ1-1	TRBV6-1	CASKSGNTEAFF
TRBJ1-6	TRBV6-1	CASKAGANSPLHF
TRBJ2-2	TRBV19	CASSTVPGELFF
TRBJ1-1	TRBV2	CASSKGGGGTEAFF
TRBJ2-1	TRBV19	CASSPLAGEINEQFF
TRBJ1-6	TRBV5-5	CASSLGRTILSPLHF
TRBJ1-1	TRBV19	CASIPDGNTEAFF
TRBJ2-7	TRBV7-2	CASSLFTSGSYEQYF
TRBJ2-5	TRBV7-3	CASSLNPAGETQYF
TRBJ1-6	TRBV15	CATSSDKQGMPNSPLHF
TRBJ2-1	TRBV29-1	CSVGVVERGYNEQFF
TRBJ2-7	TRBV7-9	CASSLFSGEYEQYF
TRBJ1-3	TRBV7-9	CASSLTVDTIYF
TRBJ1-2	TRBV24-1	CATRGTQTNYGYTF
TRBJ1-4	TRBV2	CAGLSGEKLFF
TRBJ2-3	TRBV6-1	CASSGSFTRADTQYF
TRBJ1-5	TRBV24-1	CATSDFGGQPQHF
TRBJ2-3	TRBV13	CASSQGGGGDTQYF
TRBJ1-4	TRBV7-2	CASSLTRDPSEKLFF
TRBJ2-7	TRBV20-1	CSAEIAGANYEQYF
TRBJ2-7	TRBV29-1	CSVEGGETGGSYEQYF
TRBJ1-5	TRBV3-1	CASSQGFGTQPQHF
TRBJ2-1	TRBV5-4	CASSLSVPGLGQAFF